This TCR beta chain derives from a study of blood T cells in healthy people across ages. Regarding this clonotype: Its cognate antigen is unknown.

General study points: Measured against age, TCR beta diversity per million T cells decreased in a roughly linear manner. Diversity was higher, and naive CD4+ cells more numerous, in long-lived donors than in aged donors.

The J segment lost 7 bases and the V segment lost 4 bases, leaving 7 bases of the junction unmatched. The CDR3 length is 14 residues. Germline CDR1 and CDR2: DFQATT and SNEGSKA (reference sequence). The authors isolated at least 6 million PBMCs per sample. Next came a second PCR, run for about 6 to 11 cycles, which used a sample-barcoded 5' primer along with a J-beta primer mix. A template-switch adaptor that had 12 random nucleotides put a tag on each cDNA molecule. TCRdb re-derived calls from the 5' RACE reads in MiXCR, one entry per CDR3 protein. The sample consists of 1,500,000 or so distinct CDR3 sequences, around 40% of them appearing once.

The rearrangement links TRBV20-1 to TRBJ1-5; TRBD1 matches at 10 bases. Sequenced sample: blood. The receptor comes from a woman in her late teens or twenties in good health. This CDR3 is CSAKGQGGRQPQHF. The CDR3 bases are TGCAGTGCTAAAGGACAGGGGGGAAGACAGCCCCAGCATTTT.